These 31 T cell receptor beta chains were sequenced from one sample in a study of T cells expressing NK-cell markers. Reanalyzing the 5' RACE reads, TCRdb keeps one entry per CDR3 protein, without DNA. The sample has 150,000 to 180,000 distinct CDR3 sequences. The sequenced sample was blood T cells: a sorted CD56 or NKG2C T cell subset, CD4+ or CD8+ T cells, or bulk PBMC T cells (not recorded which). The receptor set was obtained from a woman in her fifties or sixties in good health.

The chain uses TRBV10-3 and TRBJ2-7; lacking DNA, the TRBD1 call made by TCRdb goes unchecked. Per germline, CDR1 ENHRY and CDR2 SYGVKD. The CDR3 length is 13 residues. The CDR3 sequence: CAIKDPVLYEQYF.

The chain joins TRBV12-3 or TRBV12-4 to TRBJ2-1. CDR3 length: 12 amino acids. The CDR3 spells CASSFLLNEQFF.

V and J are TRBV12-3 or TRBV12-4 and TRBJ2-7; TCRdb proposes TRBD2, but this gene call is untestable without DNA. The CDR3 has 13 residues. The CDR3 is CASSLGLVYEQYF.

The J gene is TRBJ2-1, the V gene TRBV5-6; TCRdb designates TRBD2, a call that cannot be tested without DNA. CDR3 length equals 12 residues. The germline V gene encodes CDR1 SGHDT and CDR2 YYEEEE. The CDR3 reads CASSGERNEQFF.

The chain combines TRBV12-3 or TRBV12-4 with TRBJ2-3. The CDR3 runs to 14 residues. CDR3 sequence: CASSQHNPTDTQYF.

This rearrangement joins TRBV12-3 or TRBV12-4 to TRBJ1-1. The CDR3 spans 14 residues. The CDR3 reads CASRTTEMNTEAFF.

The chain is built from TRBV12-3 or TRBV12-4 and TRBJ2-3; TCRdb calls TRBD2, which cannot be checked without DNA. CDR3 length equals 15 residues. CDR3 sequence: CASSPFVGGIDTQYF.

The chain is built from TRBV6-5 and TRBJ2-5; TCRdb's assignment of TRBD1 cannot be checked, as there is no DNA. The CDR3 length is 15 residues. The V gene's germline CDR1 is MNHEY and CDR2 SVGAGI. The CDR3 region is CASSFTGTTEETQYF.

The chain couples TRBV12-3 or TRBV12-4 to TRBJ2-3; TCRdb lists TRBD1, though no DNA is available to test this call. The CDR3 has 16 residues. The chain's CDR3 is CASSFRQGGGTDTQYF.

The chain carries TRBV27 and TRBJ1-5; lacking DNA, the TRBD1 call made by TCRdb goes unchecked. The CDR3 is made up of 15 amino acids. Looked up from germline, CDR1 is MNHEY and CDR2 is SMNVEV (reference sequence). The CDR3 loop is CASSRTGGTGQPQHF.

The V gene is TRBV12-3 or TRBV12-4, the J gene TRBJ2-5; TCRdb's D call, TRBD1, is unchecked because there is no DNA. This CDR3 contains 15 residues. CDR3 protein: CASSWRTQAQETQYF.

This CDR3 reads CASSLLGGLTDTQYF. The rearrangement joins TRBV4-1 to TRBJ2-3; TCRdb proposes TRBD1, but this gene call is untestable without DNA. Germline assignment: CDR1 MGHRA and CDR2 YSYEKL. There are 15 residues in the CDR3.

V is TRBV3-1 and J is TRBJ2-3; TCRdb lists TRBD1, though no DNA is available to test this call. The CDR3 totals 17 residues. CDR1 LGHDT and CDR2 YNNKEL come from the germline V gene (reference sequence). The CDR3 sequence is CASSQEGGLPDQRTQYF.

The CDR3 here is CASSLVLGVNTEAFF. V usage is TRBV5-5 and J usage is TRBJ1-1; absent DNA, TCRdb's TRBD1 call cannot be checked. Germline V gene data show CDR1 as SGHKS and CDR2 as YYEKEE (reference sequence). This CDR3 spans 15 amino acids.

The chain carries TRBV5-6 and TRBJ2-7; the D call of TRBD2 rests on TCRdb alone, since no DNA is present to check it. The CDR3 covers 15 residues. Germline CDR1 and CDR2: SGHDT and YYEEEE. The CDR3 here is CASSTSLAGVYEQYF.

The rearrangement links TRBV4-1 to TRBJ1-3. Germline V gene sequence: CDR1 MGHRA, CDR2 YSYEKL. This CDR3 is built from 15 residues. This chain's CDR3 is CASSQAESSGNTIYF.

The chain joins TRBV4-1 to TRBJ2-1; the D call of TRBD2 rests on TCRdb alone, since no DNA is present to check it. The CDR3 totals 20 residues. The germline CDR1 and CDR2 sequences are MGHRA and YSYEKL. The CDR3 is CASSQRDGTSGSQYDNEQFF.

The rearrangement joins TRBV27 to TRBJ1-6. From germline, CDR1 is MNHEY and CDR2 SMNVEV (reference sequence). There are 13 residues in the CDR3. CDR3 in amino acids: CASSLFMDSPLHF.

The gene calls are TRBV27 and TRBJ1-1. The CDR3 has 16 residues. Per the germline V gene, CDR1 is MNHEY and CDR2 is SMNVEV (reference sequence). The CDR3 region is CASQSGSGTPGTEAFF.

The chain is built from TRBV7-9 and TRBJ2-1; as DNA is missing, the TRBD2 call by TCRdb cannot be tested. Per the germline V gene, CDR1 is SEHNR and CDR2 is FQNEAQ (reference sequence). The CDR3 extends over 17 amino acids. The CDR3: CASSPRLAGGPRNEQFF.

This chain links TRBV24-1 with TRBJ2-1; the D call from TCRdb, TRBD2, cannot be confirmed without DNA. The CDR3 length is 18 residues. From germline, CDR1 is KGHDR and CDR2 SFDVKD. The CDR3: CATSGLAGGMASYNEQFF.

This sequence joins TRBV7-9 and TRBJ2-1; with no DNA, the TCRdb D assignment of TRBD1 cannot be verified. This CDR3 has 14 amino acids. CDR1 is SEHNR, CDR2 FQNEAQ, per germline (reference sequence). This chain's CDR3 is CASSPGQGIDEQFF. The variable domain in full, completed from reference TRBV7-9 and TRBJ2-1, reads DTGVSQNPRHKITKRGQNVTFRCDPISEHNRLYWYRQTLGQGPEFLTYFQNEAQLEKSRLLSDRFSAERPKGSFSTLEIQRTEQGDSAMYLCASSPGQGIDEQFFGPGTRLTVL.

The CDR3 loop reads CASSLGFLLDEQFF. The rearrangement uses TRBV7-2 and TRBJ2-1. This CDR3 spans 14 amino acids. Germline V CDR1 and CDR2: SGHTA, FQGNSA.

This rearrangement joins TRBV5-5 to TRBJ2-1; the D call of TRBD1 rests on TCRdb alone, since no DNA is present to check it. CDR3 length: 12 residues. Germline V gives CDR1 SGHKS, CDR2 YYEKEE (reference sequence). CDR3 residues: CASSGTGNEQFF.

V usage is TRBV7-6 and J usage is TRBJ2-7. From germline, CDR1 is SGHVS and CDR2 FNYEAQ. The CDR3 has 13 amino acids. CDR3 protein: CASSPTGTHEQYF.

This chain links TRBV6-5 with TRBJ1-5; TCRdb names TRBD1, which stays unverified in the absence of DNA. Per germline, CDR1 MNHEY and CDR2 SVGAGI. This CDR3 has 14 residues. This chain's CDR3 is CASSPRVTNQPQHF.

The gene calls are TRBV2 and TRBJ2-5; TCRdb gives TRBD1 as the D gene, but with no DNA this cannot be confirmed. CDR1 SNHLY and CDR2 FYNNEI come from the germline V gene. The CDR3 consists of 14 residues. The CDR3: CASRATGVAETQYF.

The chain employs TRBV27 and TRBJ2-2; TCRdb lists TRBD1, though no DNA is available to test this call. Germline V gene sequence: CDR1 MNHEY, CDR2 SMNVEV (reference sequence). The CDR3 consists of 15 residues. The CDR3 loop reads CASSPLGGSPGELFF.

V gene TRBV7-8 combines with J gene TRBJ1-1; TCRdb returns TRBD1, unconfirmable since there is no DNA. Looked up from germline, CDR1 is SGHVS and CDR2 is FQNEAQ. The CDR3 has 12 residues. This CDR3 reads CASSLTVAEAFF.

CDR3 residues: CSVERGPEAFF. This rearrangement joins TRBV29-1 to TRBJ1-1; the TRBD1 assignment by TCRdb is unverifiable without DNA. This CDR3 region has 11 residues. Germline-derived CDR1 and CDR2 are SQVTM and ANQGSEA. Based on the CDR3 plus reference TRBV29-1 and TRBJ1-1, the full variable domain is SAVISQKPSRDICQRGTSLTIQCQVDSQVTMMFWYRQQPGQSLTLIATANQGSEATYESGFVIDKFPISRPNLTFSTLTVSNMSPEDSSIYLCSVERGPEAFFGQGTRLTVV.

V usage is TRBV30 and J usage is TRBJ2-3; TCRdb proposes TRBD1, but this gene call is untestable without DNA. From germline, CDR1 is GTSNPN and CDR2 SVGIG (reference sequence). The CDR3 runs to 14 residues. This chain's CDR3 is CAWSDTGPTDTQYF.